The clone carrying this T cell receptor beta chain appeared once. Authors' data handling: Using reference gene primer amplification, nucleated cell counts were estimated. The data were produced by immunoSEQ multiplex PCR, yet TCRdb's version contains in-frame clones alone and is incomplete. The DNA was the basis for D and trimming; V, J and clone size are from that table. This table holds about 210,000 clones, about four fifths found once. This CDR3 is 16 amino acids long. From germline, CDR1 is MDHEN and CDR2 SYDVKM. V dropped 1 base and J dropped 1; count of bases not matched to a gene: 2. This entry belongs to a study of blood T cell repertoires in COVID-19. The wider study: Researchers got acute and convalescent COVID-19 samples from the United States, Italy and Spain. Sources were T cells, B-cell-depleted T cells, or PBMCs; the material itself was cDNA or gDNA.

V usage is TRBV28 and J usage is TRBJ2-2; 8 nucleotides line up with TRBD2. The sequence was collected from a middle-aged woman with acute or convalescent COVID-19. The sample comprised peripheral blood. The CDR3 loop reads CASSLYRGGNTGELFF. The CDR3 nucleotides are TGTGCCAGCAGTTTATATCGGGGGGGGAACACCGGGGAGCTGTTTTTT.